The 6 T cell receptor beta chains below were found in one sample sequenced in a study of cytomegalovirus exposure and HLA in healthy donors. The PCR contained 60 Vbeta and 13 Jbeta primers. The repertoire was sequenced with immunoSEQ multiplex PCR; TCRdb's copy has only in-frame clones and lacks some. The sample holds some 140,000 clones, more than 60% seen once. Sample: PBMCs. These receptors originate from a woman between 40 and 55 years old in good health and CMV-seronegative.

The CDR3 bases are TGTGCCAGCAGCGAGACAGGGGTAGAGTACGAGCAGTACTTC. This sequence encodes CASSETGVEYEQYF. This chain connects TRBV5-6 to TRBJ2-7; TRBD1 matches at 8 bases. J gave up 4 bases and V 4 bases, and 7 bases lay outside the gene matches. Germline-derived CDR1 and CDR2 are SGHDT and YYEEEE. The CDR3 is 14 amino acids. Full variable domain (rest looked up from reference TRBV5-6 and TRBJ2-7): DAGVTQSPTHLIKTRGQQVTLRCSPKSGHDTVSWYQQALGQGPQFIFQYYEEEERQRGNFPDRFSGHQFPNYSSELNVNALLLGDSALYLCASSETGVEYEQYFGPGTRLTVT.

This clone appeared once. The chain combines TRBV11-3 with TRBJ1-1; the D is unclear. The CDR3 is 14 amino acids. The V and J ends lost 5 bases and 6 bases respectively, with 16 bases between them. The germline V gene encodes CDR1 SGHNT and CDR2 YENEEA. CDR3 in DNA: TGTGCCAGCAGCCTCAGCCGGGAAGGGCCTGAAGCTTTCTTT. It codes for CASSLSREGPEAFF.

This sequence joins TRBV7-8 and TRBJ2-1, with 12 bases identical to TRBD2. The germline V gene encodes CDR1 SGHVS and CDR2 FQNEAQ. The CDR3 contains 16 residues. Trimming took 0 bases from V and 6 from J; bases not matched to a gene: 3. CDR3 coding DNA: TGTGCCAGCAGCTTAGCGACTAGCGGGAGTGGCAATGAGCAGTTCTTC. This codes for CASSLATSGSGNEQFF.

The chain joins TRBV7-8 to TRBJ2-2, with 12 positions matching TRBD2. Germline assignment: CDR1 SGHVS and CDR2 FQNEAQ. The CDR3 runs 19 residues. Trimming removed 5 bases from V and 4 bases from J; junction bases left unmatched: 14. The CDR3 is CASSLRRLAGGLGTGELFF. The CDR3 DNA follows: TGTGCCAGCAGCCTTAGGAGGCTAGCGGGAGGGCTGGGCACCGGGGAGCTGTTTTTT.

The V gene is TRBV5-4, the J gene TRBJ1-4; D is undetermined. The CDR3 spans 14 residues. The V and J ends lost 1 base and 4 bases respectively, with 8 bases between them. Germline loops: CDR1 SGHNT, CDR2 YYREEE (reference sequence). CDR3 nucleotides: TGTGCCAGCAGCTTGAGGCGGGATAATGAAAAACTGTTTTTT. Protein: CASSLRRDNEKLFF.

The genes are TRBV5-6 and TRBJ1-1, with D possibly being TRBD1 (6 bases). CDR1 and CDR2 (germline): SGHDT, YYEEEE. CDR3 size: 15 residues. V lost 0 bases to trimming and J lost 1 base, with 10 bases between them. Here the CDR3 reads CASSLDGRGNTEAFF. The CDR3 DNA reads as TGTGCCAGCAGCTTGGACGGCAGGGGGAACACTGAAGCTTTCTTT.